The rows below give T cell receptor beta chains drawn from one sample of a study of cytomegalovirus exposure and HLA in healthy donors. The table came from immunoSEQ multiplex PCR; TCRdb's copy has only in-frame clones and leaves some out. Here the sample spans under 140,000 clones, about 92% being singletons. The sample consisted of PBMCs. The receptors were sampled from a woman under 30 in good health and CMV-seronegative. The CDR3 runs from the conserved cysteine through the conserved F or W. A D gene is named only where the DNA matches it firmly. Some rows have no size entry. The others give once, few or many, or a class for an expanded clone.

>TRBJ1-1|.|TRBV27|TRBD1
CASSQWTGLNTEAFF
TGTGCCAGCAGTCAGTGGACAGGATTGAACACTGAAGCTTTCTTT
>TRBJ2-3|few|TRBV6-1|.
CASSEAEGGGVTDTQYF
TGTGCCAGCAGTGAAGCTGAGGGGGGGGGCGTCACAGATACGCAGTATTTT
>TRBJ2-7|.|TRBV6-5|.
CASSYRGQGISYEQYF
TGTGCCAGCAGTTACCGTGGGCAGGGCATCTCCTACGAGCAGTACTTC
>TRBJ2-7|few|TRBV5-4|TRBD1
CASSPPGQRFAEQYF
TGTGCCAGCAGTCCTCCGGGACAGAGATTTGCCGAGCAGTACTTC
>TRBJ2-5|.|TRBV5-1|.
CASSLGRYQETQYF
TGCGCCAGCAGCTTGGGGAGGTACCAAGAGACCCAGTACTTC
>TRBJ2-7|.|TRBV29-1|TRBD1
CSVDGSGQGNPYEQYF
TGCAGCGTTGACGGATCGGGACAGGGGAATCCCTACGAGCAGTACTTC
>TRBJ2-1|.|TRBV6-6|.
CACRDDSYNEQFF
TGTGCCTGCCGGGATGACTCCTACAATGAGCAGTTCTTC
>TRBJ2-6|few|TRBV4-1|.
CASGTGSGANVLTF
TGCGCCAGCGGTACAGGTTCTGGGGCCAACGTCCTGACTTTC
>TRBJ1-1|few|TRBV19|.
CASSLAGTEAFF
TGTGCCAGTAGTCTCGCCGGTACTGAAGCTTTCTTT
>TRBJ2-7|.|TRBV28|.
CASREPLGDRAQYF
TGTGCCAGCAGGGAGCCTTTGGGAGATCGGGCGCAGTACTTC
>TRBJ2-1|.|TRBV28|.
CASSSRTTGYNEQFF
TGTGCCAGCAGTTCTCGGACTACGGGGTACAATGAGCAGTTCTTC
>TRBJ2-1|once|TRBV28|.
CASSFSRLVYNEQFF
TGTGCCAGCAGTTTCAGCAGGCTGGTATACAATGAGCAGTTCTTC
>TRBJ2-7|.|TRBV5-3|TRBD1
CARIHRDRHSGEQYF
TGTGCCAGAATCCACCGGGACAGGCACTCTGGTGAGCAGTACTTC
>TRBJ1-1|.|TRBV27|TRBD1
CASSFTGIPDREKGPTTEAFF
TGTGCCAGCAGTTTTACGGGAATACCGGACAGGGAGAAGGGTCCGACCACTGAAGCTTTCTTT
>TRBJ1-2|.|TRBV5-1|.
CASSFDRNYGYTF
TGCGCCAGCAGCTTTGACAGGAACTATGGCTACACCTTC
>TRBJ2-3|.|TRBV7-2|TRBD2
CASSWGLAGRTDTQYF
TGTGCCAGCAGCTGGGGACTAGCGGGGCGCACAGATACGCAGTATTTT
>TRBJ2-1|.|TRBV27|TRBD2
CASRLAGGPNEQFF
TGTGCCAGCAGACTAGCGGGAGGACCTAATGAGCAGTTCTTC
>TRBJ1-2|.|TRBV6-1|TRBD1
CASEQGVYTF
TGTGCCAGCGAACAGGGGGTATATACCTTC
>TRBJ2-4|.|TRBV15|.
CATSRDLAKNIQYF
TGTGCCACCAGCAGAGACCTAGCCAAAAACATTCAGTACTTC
>TRBJ2-3|.|TRBV7-8|TRBD2
CASSPGVAGANTQYF
TGTGCCAGCAGCCCGGGAGTAGCGGGAGCAAATACGCAGTATTTT
>TRBJ1-2|few|TRBV4-2|TRBD1
CASSQEGTGGSYTF
TGTGCCAGCAGCCAAGAAGGAACAGGGGGAAGCTACACCTTC
>TRBJ2-7|.|TRBV7-9|TRBD1
CASSSTGGLPSYEQYF
TGTGCCAGCAGCTCAACAGGGGGCCTGCCATCCTACGAGCAGTACTTC